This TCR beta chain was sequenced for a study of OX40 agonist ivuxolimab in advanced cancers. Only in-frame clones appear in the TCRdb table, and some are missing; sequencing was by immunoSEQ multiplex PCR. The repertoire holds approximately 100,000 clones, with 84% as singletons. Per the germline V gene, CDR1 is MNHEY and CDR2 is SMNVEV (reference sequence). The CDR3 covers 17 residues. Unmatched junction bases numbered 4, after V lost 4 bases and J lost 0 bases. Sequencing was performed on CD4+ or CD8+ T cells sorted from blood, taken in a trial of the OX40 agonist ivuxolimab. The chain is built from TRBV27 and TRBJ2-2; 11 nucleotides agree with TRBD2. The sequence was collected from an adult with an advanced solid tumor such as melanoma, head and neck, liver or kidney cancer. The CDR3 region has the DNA TGTGCCAGCAGTTCGTGGGGACTAGCGGCGAACACCGGGGAGCTGTTTTTT. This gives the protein CASSSWGLAANTGELFF.